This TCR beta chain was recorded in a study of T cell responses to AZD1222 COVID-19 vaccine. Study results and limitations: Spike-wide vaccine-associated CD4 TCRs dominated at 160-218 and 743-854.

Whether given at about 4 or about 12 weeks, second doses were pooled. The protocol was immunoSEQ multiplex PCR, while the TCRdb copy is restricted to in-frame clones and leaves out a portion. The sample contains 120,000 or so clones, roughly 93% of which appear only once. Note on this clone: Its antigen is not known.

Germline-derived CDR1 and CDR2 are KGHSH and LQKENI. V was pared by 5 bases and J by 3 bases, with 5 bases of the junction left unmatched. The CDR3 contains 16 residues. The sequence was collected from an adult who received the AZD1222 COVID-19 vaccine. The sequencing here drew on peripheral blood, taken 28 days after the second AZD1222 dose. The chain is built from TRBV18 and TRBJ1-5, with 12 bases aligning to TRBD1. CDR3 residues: CASSSGQGAINQPQHF. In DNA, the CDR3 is TGTGCCAGCTCATCGGGACAGGGGGCTATCAATCAGCCCCAGCATTTT.